One and the same sample provided the 29 T cell receptor beta chains below, sequenced in a study of T cell repertoires in cytomegalovirus infection. TCRdb independently ran MiXCR on the reads; one entry per CDR3 protein. This sample has 490,000 or so distinct CDR3 sequences, with approximately 11% found just once. The sequenced material came from PBMCs. The receptors come from a human donor in good health (CMV status not recorded). Some clones in this sample may be carry-over from other donors' samples.

For the CDR3, the DNA is TGTGCCAGCAGCAGGAAGGGACTAGTCGTCGATACGCAGTATTTT. Translated, it gives CASSRKGLVVDTQYF. This rearrangement joins TRBV13 to TRBJ2-3; the match to TRBD2 covers 8 bases. V dropped 5 bases and J dropped 6; count of bases not matched to a gene: 10. The germline CDR1 and CDR2 sequences are PRHDT and FYEKMQ (reference sequence). This CDR3 is built from 15 residues.

This clonotype has ten or more counts. This chain connects TRBV7-9 to TRBJ2-6; 9 bases are a match to TRBD1. With V trimmed by 5 bases and J by 4 bases, 12 bases remained unmatched. The V gene's germline CDR1 is SEHNR and CDR2 FQNEAQ (reference sequence). CDR3 length: 18 amino acids. The chain's CDR3 is CASSTGTGSREGANVLTF. CDR3 coding DNA: TGTGCCAGCAGCACCGGGACAGGGAGTCGGGAGGGGGCCAACGTCCTGACTTTC.

This clonotype was detected many times. This chain joins TRBV5-6 and TRBJ1-5, with 8 bases matching TRBD1. V trimming: 3 bases; J trimming: 4 bases; junction bases outside the gene matches: 3. Looked up from germline, CDR1 is SGHDT and CDR2 is YYEEEE. This CDR3 is built from 14 residues. The CDR3 DNA reads TGTGCCAGCAGCTCGACAGGGGCAAATCAGCCCCAGCATTTT. This gives the protein CASSSTGANQPQHF.

Concerning this clonotype: A much larger clone sits a single nucleotide away, making a read error possible. The chain couples TRBV10-1 to TRBJ2-3, with D perhaps matching TRBD1 (6 bases). Germline V gives CDR1 WNHNN, CDR2 SYGVQD (reference sequence). The CDR3 contains 14 residues. V gave up 5 bases and J gave up 3 bases, with 12 bases separating them. The CDR3 DNA is TGCGCCAGCAGTTTCGACAGGTGGACAGATACGCAGTATTTT. This translates into CASSFDRWTDTQYF.

In its sample, this clonotype was seen many times. The genes are TRBV9 and TRBJ2-2; 9 bases match TRBD1. This CDR3 region has 19 residues. Germline V gene sequence: CDR1 SGDLS, CDR2 YYNGEE. J was trimmed by 0 bases and V by 7 bases; bases with no gene match: 16. The CDR3: CASASQFGTGLPNTGELFF. DNA for the CDR3: TGTGCCAGCGCCTCCCAATTCGGGACAGGGCTTCCGAACACCGGGGAGCTGTTTTTT.

This rearrangement joins TRBV9 to TRBJ2-7, with D possibly TRBD2 on 6 matching bases. Germline assignment: CDR1 SGDLS and CDR2 YYNGEE. The CDR3 extends over 16 amino acids. The ends were cut back, 0 bases at V and 6 bases at J, with 19 bases in the middle. The CDR3 reads CASSVGGDFFNSEQYF. CDR3 coding DNA: TGTGCCAGCAGCGTAGGAGGGGACTTCTTTAACTCCGAGCAGTACTTC.

A note on this clonotype: A read error may explain this, as a much larger clone is one base away. This chain joins TRBV7-3 and TRBJ2-1; D remains unclear. Trimming took 0 bases from V and 7 from J, leaving 7 bases between them. The CDR3 is 13 amino acids. Germline CDR1 reads SGHTA; CDR2 reads FQGTGA. Here the CDR3 DNA reads TGTGCCAGCAGCTTAACAGAAGGTAATGAGCAGTTCTTC. The encoded protein is CASSLTEGNEQFF.

CDR3 sequence (DNA): TGTGCTAGTGGTTTTGACAGGGTAAAAACCGGGGAGCTGTTTTTT. As protein: CASGFDRVKTGELFF. The genes are TRBV12-5 and TRBJ2-2; 7 nucleotides line up with TRBD1. CDR1 and CDR2 from the germline V gene are LGHNT and FRNRAP. The CDR3 consists of 15 residues. The junction had 6 bases not matched to a gene; V was cut back by 3 bases and J by 5 bases. The variable domain in full, with the rest retrieved from reference TRBV12-5 and TRBJ2-2, is DARVTQTPRHKVTEMGQEVTMRCQPILGHNTVFWYRQTMMQGLELLAYFRNRAPLDDSGMPKDRFSAEMPDATLATLKIQPSEPRDSAVYFCASGFDRVKTGELFFGEGSRLTVL.

The chain couples TRBV20-1 to TRBJ1-2; no clear D gene. The CDR3 totals 12 residues. CDR1 and CDR2 from the germline V gene are DFQATT and SNEGSKA (reference sequence). Trimming left V 8 bases short and J 3 bases short, with 13 bases between. CDR3 loop: CSPPPVYYGYTF. Here the CDR3 DNA reads TGCAGTCCTCCACCCGTGTACTATGGCTACACCTTC.

Only a few counts were recorded for this clonotype. The V call is TRBV20-1, the J call TRBJ1-2, with 8 positions matching TRBD1. This CDR3 is 13 amino acids long. V trimming: 0 bases; J trimming: 3 bases; junction bases outside the gene matches: 0. Germline lookup yields CDR1 DFQATT and CDR2 SNEGSKA (reference sequence). CDR3 DNA: TGCAGTGCTAGAGAACAGGGGGACTATGGCTACACCTTC. It translates to CSAREQGDYGYTF.

This clonotype was observed a few times. The V call is TRBV28, the J call TRBJ1-1, with D possibly matching TRBD1 (6 bases). This CDR3 is built from 13 residues. CDR1 and CDR2 (germline): MDHEN, SYDVKM. V dropped 4 bases and J dropped 10 bases, with 16 bases sitting between them. The DNA for the CDR3 is TGTGCCAGCAGTTCAGGGGCCTTCCCTGGAGCTTTCTTT. Amino acid sequence: CASSSGAFPGAFF.

This clonotype came up many times. J is TRBJ2-1 and V is TRBV5-6; unclear D gene. CDR1 is SGHDT, CDR2 YYEEEE, per germline. This CDR3 has 13 amino acids. Trimming took off 4 bases at V and 6 bases at J, with 11 bases between the two ends. The CDR3: CASSRTGFNEQFF. Here the CDR3 DNA reads TGTGCCAGCAGCCGGACCGGGTTCAATGAGCAGTTCTTC.

Only a few counts were recorded for this clonotype. The genes are TRBV27 and TRBJ1-4; TRBD1 aligns across 9 bases. The CDR3 spans 14 residues. Trimming at V came to 2 bases and at J to 10 bases, leaving 5 bases not matched to a gene. Germline V CDR1 and CDR2: MNHEY, SMNVEV (reference sequence). The CDR3 region is CASSLRDRDRKLFF. In nucleotides, the CDR3 is TGTGCCAGCAGTTTACGGGACAGGGACAGAAAACTGTTTTTT.

At least ten counts were recorded for this clonotype. The V call is TRBV7-8, the J call TRBJ1-1; no clear D gene. Germline V lookup: CDR1 SGHVS, CDR2 FQNEAQ. Trimming took off 4 bases at V and 8 bases at J, with 8 bases between the two ends. The CDR3 runs 11 residues. The CDR3 DNA reads TGTGCCAGCAGCTCCCTCGGGGAAGCTTTCTTT. Amino acids: CASSSLGEAFF.

J is TRBJ1-2 and V is TRBV20-1, with a tentative D call TRBD1 (5 bases). The CDR3 loop spans 13 amino acids. From germline, CDR1 is DFQATT and CDR2 SNEGSKA (reference sequence). CDR3 DNA: TGCAGAGTTAACTGGGGACCTAACTATGGCTACACCTTC. Protein product: CRVNWGPNYGYTF.

The chain combines TRBV15 with TRBJ1-1, with TRBD1 matching 7 bases. The junction had 6 bases not matched to a gene; V was cut back by 5 bases and J by 0 bases. The germline V gene has CDR1 LNHNV and CDR2 YYDKDF (reference sequence). This CDR3 is 15 amino acids long. The CDR3 protein is CATSGGTVMNTEAFF. In DNA, the CDR3 is TGTGCCACCAGCGGGGGGACAGTTATGAACACTGAAGCTTTCTTT.

This clonotype was found a few times. The gene calls are TRBV20-1 and TRBJ2-4; TRBD2 matches 9 bases. There are 16 residues in the CDR3. V gave up 3 bases and J gave up 0 bases; unmatched junction bases: 6. Per germline, CDR1 DFQATT and CDR2 SNEGSKA (reference sequence). CDR3 protein: CSASRGGAVAKNIQYF. CDR3 sequence (DNA): TGCAGTGCTAGCCGCGGGGGGGCCGTAGCCAAAAACATTCAGTACTTC.

This clonotype was counted many times. The chain carries TRBV24-1 and TRBJ2-3; possibly TRBD2 for D (5 bases). Germline assignment: CDR1 KGHDR and CDR2 SFDVKD. V was trimmed by 3 bases and J by 2 bases, leaving 20 bases between them. The CDR3 runs 18 residues. The CDR3 DNA reads TGTGCCACCAGTGATACAAGCCTAGCTGGAAGGCACACAGATACGCAGTATTTT. This sequence encodes CATSDTSLAGRHTDTQYF.

This chain links TRBV4-2 with TRBJ2-6; tentatively, D is TRBD2 (5 bases). V was shortened by 0 bases and J by 0 bases, with 6 bases between the two germline ends. Looked up from germline, CDR1 is LGHNA and CDR2 is YNFKEQ. The CDR3 totals 16 residues. CDR3 protein: CASSQDGSSGANVLTF. CDR3 in DNA: TGTGCCAGCAGCCAAGATGGGAGCTCTGGGGCCAACGTCCTGACTTTC.

This clonotype showed up just a few times. The chain couples TRBV28 to TRBJ1-2, with D unclear. The germline V gene has CDR1 MDHEN and CDR2 SYDVKM. The germline V and J ends were trimmed by 10 bases and 5 bases, with 8 bases remaining between them. This CDR3 has 10 amino acids. In DNA, the CDR3 is TGTGCCACCCTGTCGTATGGCTACACCTTC. Its translation is CATLSYGYTF.

The sample holds many counts of this clonotype. The chain couples TRBV2 to TRBJ2-1; TRBD2 aligns across 7 bases. The germline V gene has CDR1 SNHLY and CDR2 FYNNEI. This CDR3 is 15 amino acids long. Unmatched junction bases numbered 6, after V lost 4 bases and J lost 3 bases. The CDR3 nucleotides are TGTGCCAGCAGTGTCGGGCGGGGGAACTACAATGAGCAGTTCTTC. It specifies CASSVGRGNYNEQFF.

This clonotype was recorded many times. This sequence joins TRBV19 and TRBJ1-1; unclear D gene. Germline V gene sequence: CDR1 LNHDA, CDR2 SQIVND (reference sequence). The CDR3 is made up of 11 amino acids. V lost 9 bases to trimming and J lost 8 bases, with 13 bases between them. The CDR3 loop reads CASYSIDEAFF. In DNA, the CDR3 is TGTGCCAGCTATAGCATAGACGAAGCTTTCTTT. The whole variable domain, filled in from reference TRBV19 and TRBJ1-1, reads DGGITQSPKYLFRKEGQNVTLSCEQNLNHDAMYWYRQDPGQGLRLIYYSQIVNDFQKGDIAEGYSVSREKKESFPLTVTSAQKNPTAFYLCASYSIDEAFFGQGTRLTVV.

This clonotype was counted at least ten times. The V call is TRBV7-8, the J call TRBJ2-1; perhaps TRBD2 as D (6 bases). The CDR3 length is 16 residues. From germline, CDR1 is SGHVS and CDR2 FQNEAQ. V dropped 4 bases and J dropped 4 bases, with 17 bases sitting between them. Here the CDR3 reads CASSSRLEGTYNEQFF. DNA of the CDR3: TGTGCCAGCAGCTCCAGACTAGAAGGGACGTACAATGAGCAGTTCTTC.

This clonotype was counted many times. The chain carries TRBV6-5 and TRBJ1-1; the D gene is possibly TRBD1 (6 bases). Germline CDR1 and CDR2: MNHEY and SVGAGI. V lost 3 bases and J 0 bases, leaving 14 bases between the germline ends. The CDR3 has 16 amino acids. This CDR3 is CASSYRLQGLNTEAFF. The DNA for the CDR3 is TGTGCCAGCAGTTATCGGCTACAGGGATTGAACACTGAAGCTTTCTTT.

This clonotype turned up a few times. The V and J genes are TRBV20-1 and TRBJ2-1; 15 bases are shared with TRBD2. Looked up from germline, CDR1 is DFQATT and CDR2 is SNEGSKA (reference sequence). The CDR3 spans 14 residues. J gave up 14 bases and V 6 bases, and 11 bases lay outside the gene matches. The DNA of the CDR3 is TGCAGTGCCCTCGGACTAGCGGGAGGGCTCGCGGAGTTCTTC. Translating it yields CSALGLAGGLAEFF.

The chain employs TRBV24-1 and TRBJ2-1; D is possibly TRBD2 (6 bases). V dropped 5 bases and J dropped 6 bases, with 16 bases sitting between them. The CDR3 sequence is 15 residues long. Per the germline V gene, CDR1 is KGHDR and CDR2 is SFDVKD. The CDR3 sequence is CATSGTGVVPNEQFF. The DNA of the CDR3 is TGTGCCACCAGTGGTACGGGAGTAGTACCCAATGAGCAGTTCTTC.

The gene calls are TRBV6-2 or TRBV6-3 and TRBJ1-2, with D possibly matching TRBD1 (5 bases). Per the germline V gene, CDR1 is MNHEY and CDR2 is SVGEGT. Trimming took 6 bases from V and 4 from J, leaving 12 bases between them. This CDR3 is 13 amino acids long. This CDR3 reads CASSVLGGYGYTF. CDR3 DNA sequence: TGTGCCAGCAGCGTCCTGGGGGGCTATGGCTACACCTTC.

This clonotype was picked up many times. The genes are TRBV12-3 or TRBV12-4 and TRBJ2-3, with TRBD2 identical over 12 bases. The CDR3 extends over 16 amino acids. V gave up 3 bases and J gave up 5 bases; unmatched junction bases: 6. In DNA, the CDR3 is TGTGCCAGCAGTTTCTCTAGCGGGGGGGCGAAAGATACGCAGTATTTT. Its protein is CASSFSSGGAKDTQYF.

This clonotype has only a few counts. This chain connects TRBV5-1 to TRBJ2-2; D may correspond to TRBD1 or TRBD2 (6 bases each). The germline V and J ends were trimmed by 0 bases and 4 bases, with 10 bases remaining between them. This CDR3 contains 15 residues. Germline CDR1 SGHRS, CDR2 YFSETQ. CDR3 amino acids: CASSLEGGSTGELFF. DNA for the CDR3: TGCGCCAGCAGCTTGGAGGGGGGAAGCACCGGGGAGCTGTTTTTT.